These 29 T cell receptor beta chains were sequenced from one sample in a study of T cell repertoires in cytomegalovirus infection. MiXCR, run by TCRdb on the reads, gives a single entry per CDR3 protein. The table lists hundreds of thousands of distinct CDR3 sequences, about 24% of them singletons. The sample comprised CD8+ T cells from PBMCs. All receptors derive from a human donor in good health (CMV status not recorded). Some clones in this sample may be carry-over from other donors' samples.

To note about this clonotype: Germline and junction disagree at one end, which may indicate a read error. CDR3 in amino acids: CVSSYALGNLLAGSYNEQFF. The CDR3, as DNA: TGTGTCAGCAGTTACGCCCTCGGGAACCTACTAGCGGGGTCCTACAATGAGCAGTTCTTC. The chain recombines TRBV6-2 or TRBV6-3 with TRBJ2-1; TRBD2 aligns across 10 bases. Germline lookup yields CDR1 MNHEY and CDR2 SVGEGT. CDR3 size: 20 residues.

This clonotype was detected many times. The chain has TRBV12-3 or TRBV12-4 and TRBJ1-1; no clear D gene. V lost 0 bases and J lost 0, with 5 bases in between. The CDR3 totals 14 residues. In nucleotides, the CDR3 is TGTGCCAGCAGTTTAGCGAATATGAACACTGAAGCTTTCTTT. Its translation: CASSLANMNTEAFF.

The V gene is TRBV28, the J gene TRBJ2-5; 10 nucleotides line up with TRBD2. The CDR3 consists of 17 residues. CDR1 is MDHEN and CDR2 is SYDVKM in the germline V gene. Trimming removed 3 bases from V and 5 bases from J; junction bases left unmatched: 12. The CDR3 sequence: CASSFPSGGPSEETQYF. The CDR3 coding sequence is TGTGCCAGCAGTTTTCCTAGCGGGGGCCCTTCTGAGGAGACCCAGTACTTC.

The V and J genes are TRBV20-1 and TRBJ1-2; D gene ambiguous. The CDR3 contains 13 residues. Germline CDR1 reads DFQATT; CDR2 reads SNEGSKA (reference sequence). V lost 5 bases to trimming and J lost 3 bases, with 13 bases between them. CDR3 sequence reads: CSASPHGDYGYTF. The DNA of the CDR3 is TGCAGTGCTTCCCCTCACGGGGACTATGGCTACACCTTC.

This clonotype was seen repeatedly, ten times or more. The rearrangement links TRBV7-9 to TRBJ2-7; possible D gene TRBD2, 5 bases. V gave up 5 bases and J gave up 4 bases, with 18 bases separating them. The CDR3 covers 15 residues. Germline V CDR1 and CDR2: SEHNR, FQNEAQ (reference sequence). The CDR3 spells CASSLDETMLYEQYF. CDR3 DNA: TGTGCCAGCAGCCTGGACGAGACTATGCTTTACGAGCAGTACTTC.

This chain joins TRBV2 and TRBJ2-7; D may be TRBD1 (5 bases). V lost 6 bases and J lost 0, with 12 bases in between. Germline loops: CDR1 SNHLY, CDR2 FYNNEI. The CDR3 is 14 residues long. The CDR3 DNA reads as TGTGCCAGCAGAGCCAGACAGAGCTCCTACGAGCAGTACTTC. It encodes CASRARQSSYEQYF. Supplemented by reference TRBV2 and TRBJ2-7, the full variable domain reads EPEVTQTPSHQVTQMGQEVILRCVPISNHLYFYWYRQILGQKVEFLVSFYNNEISEKSEIFDDQFSVERPDGSNFTLKIRSTKLEDSAMYFCASRARQSSYEQYFGPGTRLTVT.

V gene TRBV5-1 combines with J gene TRBJ2-3; a possible D gene is TRBD2 (6 bases). The germline V gene encodes CDR1 SGHRS and CDR2 YFSETQ. Trimming left V 3 bases short and J 2 bases short, with 10 bases between. The CDR3 is 14 amino acids. The CDR3 loop reads CASSWGDYTDTQYF. The CDR3 nucleotides are TGCGCCAGCAGCTGGGGGGATTACACAGATACGCAGTATTTT.

V and J are TRBV20-1 and TRBJ1-2; D gene unclear. CDR1 and CDR2 (germline): DFQATT, SNEGSKA (reference sequence). The CDR3 has 14 residues. The ends were cut back, 5 bases at V and 2 bases at J, with 15 bases in the middle. The CDR3 spells CSAFNYPGNYGYTF. The CDR3 DNA reads TGCAGTGCTTTTAATTATCCGGGAAACTATGGCTACACCTTC.

This sequence joins TRBV7-2 and TRBJ1-2; 7 bases map to TRBD1. The CDR3 consists of 13 residues. CDR1 SGHTA and CDR2 FQGNSA come from the germline V gene. V dropped 5 bases and J dropped 2; count of bases not matched to a gene: 2. CDR3 in DNA: TGTGCCAGCAGCATGGACAGGAACTATGGCTACACCTTC. This encodes CASSMDRNYGYTF.

The V and J genes are TRBV7-6 and TRBJ2-3, with 9 positions matching TRBD2. The CDR3 spans 19 residues. Germline CDR1 and CDR2: SGHVS and FNYEAQ. Germline trimming cut 1 base from V and 6 bases from J; bases unmatched to any gene: 17. The DNA of the CDR3 is TGTGCCAGCAGCTTAGGTGCCCCAATAGCGGGGGCGGAGGCGGATACGCAGTATTTT. Translating gives CASSLGAPIAGAEADTQYF.

There are a few counts of this clonotype. The chain employs TRBV14 and TRBJ1-2, with 10 bases lining up with TRBD1. After removal of 2 bases from V and 7 bases from J, the junction contained 4 bases not matched to a gene. The CDR3 runs 14 residues. Germline assignment: CDR1 SGHDN and CDR2 FVKESK. The CDR3 DNA reads TGTGCCAGCAGCCAACGGACAGGGGGTTTTGGCTACACCTTC. This gives the protein CASSQRTGGFGYTF.

In this sample, this clonotype turned up a few times. The CDR3: CASSRSGASQETQYF. Written as DNA, the CDR3 is TGTGCCAGCAGCCGCTCGGGGGCGAGCCAAGAGACCCAGTACTTC. This chain connects TRBV6-8 to TRBJ2-5, with D possibly called TRBD1 or TRBD2 (6 bases each). Germline V gene data show CDR1 as MNHGY and CDR2 as SAAAGT. Between the trimmed V and J ends, which lost 6 bases and 1 base, there was a span of 15 bases. The length of the CDR3 is 15 residues.

This clonotype was seen many times. The chain employs TRBV7-9 and TRBJ2-5, with D possibly being TRBD1 (6 bases). Germline values: CDR1 SEHNR, CDR2 FQNEAQ (reference sequence). CDR3 size: 19 residues. Trimming removed 1 base at V and 3 bases at J, with 24 bases between. CDR3 DNA: TGTGCCAGCAGCTTAGTGGGACGGACAGTGGGAACCTTAGAAGAGACCCAGTACTTC. Amino acid sequence: CASSLVGRTVGTLEETQYF. Full variable domain (missing parts from reference TRBV7-9 and TRBJ2-5): DTGVSQNPRHKITKRGQNVTFRCDPISEHNRLYWYRQTLGQGPEFLTYFQNEAQLEKSRLLSDRFSAERPKGSFSTLEIQRTEQGDSAMYLCASSLVGRTVGTLEETQYFGPGTRLLVL.

This clonotype was observed at least ten times. J is TRBJ2-1 and V is TRBV7-8; D remains unclear. V was shortened by 8 bases and J by 7 bases, with 12 bases between the two germline ends. CDR1 is SGHVS, CDR2 FQNEAQ, per germline. This CDR3 spans 12 amino acids. This CDR3 is CASAQARNEQFF. The CDR3 DNA reads TGTGCCAGCGCCCAAGCGCGGAATGAGCAGTTCTTC.

This clonotype was counted only a few times. The chain has TRBV5-3 and TRBJ2-5; 12 bases agree with TRBD1. TRBV5-3 is classed as an ORF, of uncertain function. V shed 8 bases, J shed 5 bases, and the junction held 22 bases outside the gene matches. The CDR3 sequence is 19 residues long. CDR3 amino acids: CASSPGTGGVFPPRETQYF. The CDR3 nucleotides are TGTGCCAGCAGCCCCGGGACAGGGGGCGTTTTTCCTCCCCGGGAGACCCAGTACTTC.

Note on this clonotype: A much larger clone lies a single base off, so this may be a read error. The V and J genes are TRBV6-4 and TRBJ2-3, with TRBD1 as a possible D gene (7 bases). Germline loops: CDR1 MRHNA, CDR2 SNTAGT. The CDR3 covers 15 residues. V was shortened by 0 bases and J by 4 bases, with 11 bases between the two germline ends. The CDR3: CASSDSRGAADTQYF. CDR3 bases: TGTGCCAGCAGTGACTCCAGGGGGGCGGCAGATACGCAGTATTTT.

In its sample, this clonotype was seen a few times. V is TRBV7-9 and J is TRBJ2-3; 8 positions match TRBD1. Trimming took 6 bases from V and 2 from J; bases not matched to a gene: 7. There are 15 residues in the CDR3. CDR1 and CDR2 from the germline V gene are SEHNR and FQNEAQ (reference sequence). CDR3 bases: TGTGCCAGCAGGCCGACAGGGGCGAACACAGATACGCAGTATTTT. Translated: CASRPTGANTDTQYF.

This chain uses TRBV4-1 with TRBJ2-2, with 8 bases lining up with TRBD1. Germline-derived CDR1 and CDR2 are MGHRA and YSYEKL. V was clipped by 1 base and J by 0 bases; unmatched bases: 1. The CDR3 runs to 16 residues. CDR3 sequence (DNA): TGCGCCAGCAGCCAAGGGACAGGGACGAACACCGGGGAGCTGTTTTTT. This encodes CASSQGTGTNTGELFF.

This clonotype was found a few times. The rearrangement joins TRBV20-1 to TRBJ1-5, with D tentatively TRBD1 (5 bases). In germline, CDR1 is DFQATT, CDR2 SNEGSKA (reference sequence). The CDR3 totals 15 residues. V was trimmed by 3 bases and J by 0 bases, leaving 12 bases between them. CDR3 DNA: TGCAGTGCTAGTCCTGGACAAAATAGCAATCAGCCCCAGCATTTT. Its translation: CSASPGQNSNQPQHF.

This sequence joins TRBV6-2 or TRBV6-3 and TRBJ2-2; the D gene could be TRBD1 or TRBD2 (6 bases each). The CDR3 has 16 residues. CDR1 is MNHEY and CDR2 is SVGEGT in the germline V gene. V was shortened by 2 bases and J by 2 bases, with 12 bases between the two germline ends. The CDR3 is CASSYIGGGNTGELFF. The CDR3 DNA sequence: TGTGCCAGCAGTTACATTGGAGGGGGTAACACCGGGGAGCTGTTTTTT.

This clonotype was counted only a few times. This rearrangement joins TRBV12-3 or TRBV12-4 to TRBJ1-2, with 7 bases fitting TRBD1. The ends lost 7 bases at V and 4 bases at J; junction bases unmatched: 6. The CDR3 totals 13 residues. The CDR3 loop is CASTWGQLYGYTF. The CDR3 nucleotides read TGTGCCAGCACTTGGGGACAGCTCTATGGCTACACCTTC.

This clonotype was detected ten times or more. The chain joins TRBV28 to TRBJ1-1; D is unresolved. Germline loops: CDR1 MDHEN, CDR2 SYDVKM. There are 13 residues in the CDR3. The V and J ends lost 10 bases and 1 base respectively, with 13 bases between them. The chain's CDR3 is CANVPLENTEAFF. CDR3 in DNA: TGTGCCAACGTTCCCCTTGAGAACACTGAAGCTTTCTTT. Based on the CDR3 plus reference TRBV28 and TRBJ1-1, the full variable domain is DVKVTQSSRYLVKRTGEKVFLECVQDMDHENMFWYRQDPGLGLRLIYFSYDVKMKEKGDIPEGYSVSREKKERFSLILESASTNQTSMYLCANVPLENTEAFFGQGTRLTVV.

This clonotype was seen many times. The gene calls are TRBV6-5 and TRBJ2-2, with D maybe TRBD2 (6 bases). With 6 bases removed from V and 1 base from J, the gap between germline ends came to 9 bases. Looked up from germline, CDR1 is MNHEY and CDR2 is SVGAGI. This CDR3 has 14 residues. Written as DNA, the CDR3 is TGTGCCAGCAGCTACGGGGGGAACACCGGGGAGCTGTTTTTT. It yields the protein CASSYGGNTGELFF.

This clonotype has a handful of counts. The V and J genes are TRBV7-9 and TRBJ1-2; D might be TRBD1 (6 bases). Deletions cut 0 bases from V and 2 bases from J, with 13 bases between. CDR3 size: 16 residues. CDR1 SEHNR and CDR2 FQNEAQ come from the germline V gene (reference sequence). In DNA, the CDR3 is TGTGCCAGCAGCTTAGCAGGGGGACACTTGAACTATGGCTACACCTTC. Amino acid sequence: CASSLAGGHLNYGYTF.

This clonotype was seen ten or more times. This chain links TRBV6-2 or TRBV6-3 with TRBJ1-1, with D possibly being TRBD1 (5 bases). The V and J ends lost 0 bases and 4 bases respectively, with 9 bases between them. Germline values: CDR1 MNHEY, CDR2 SVGEGT. The CDR3 is 14 amino acids. CDR3 DNA: TGTGCCAGCAGTTACTCTCCTGGGGGCACTGAAGCTTTCTTT. It yields the protein CASSYSPGGTEAFF.

The chain recombines TRBV20-1 with TRBJ1-5; tentatively, D is TRBD1 (6 bases). Germline-derived CDR1 and CDR2 are DFQATT and SNEGSKA (reference sequence). The germline V and J ends were trimmed by 6 bases and 3 bases, with 9 bases remaining between them. The CDR3 totals 12 residues. The CDR3 region has the DNA TGCAGTGCGAGGGACACCAATCAGCCCCAGCATTTT. It yields the protein CSARDTNQPQHF.

This clonotype was observed many times. The chain joins TRBV28 to TRBJ2-1; the D call may be TRBD1 or TRBD2 (5 bases each). CDR3 size: 15 residues. Per the germline V gene, CDR1 is MDHEN and CDR2 is SYDVKM. Trimming stripped 6 bases from V and 8 bases from J, with 20 bases between. For the CDR3, the DNA is TGTGCCAGCAGCACTACCGGGACCCTTGGGGATGAGCAGTTCTTC. This gives the protein CASSTTGTLGDEQFF.

There are a few counts of this clonotype. CDR3 region: CSALMVPTNYEQYF. As DNA, the CDR3 is TGCAGTGCTCTTATGGTACCAACTAACTACGAGCAGTACTTC. The chain recombines TRBV20-1 with TRBJ2-7; no clear D. The CDR3 covers 14 residues. Germline V gives CDR1 DFQATT, CDR2 SNEGSKA (reference sequence). The V and J ends lost 5 bases and 3 bases respectively, with 17 bases between them.

This clonotype was seen more than once but under ten times. The gene calls are TRBV6-6 and TRBJ2-1; D is undetermined. The V end was cut by 2 bases, the J end by 5 bases, with 10 bases between. This CDR3 is built from 14 residues. The germline gives CDR1 MNHNY, CDR2 SVGAGI (reference sequence). The DNA of the CDR3 is TGTGCCAGCAGTTACACCCGGGCCGACAATGAGCAGTTCTTC. The encoded protein is CASSYTRADNEQFF.